The 8 T cell receptor beta chains below all came from one sample that was sequenced in a study of blood T cell repertoires in COVID-19 (dated by TCRdb to about 2020). Preparation of the library involved the immunoSEQ multiplex PCR assay. TCRdb's version of the immuneACCESS table is confined to in-frame rearrangements and falls short of the full clone set. An unresolved V gene accounts for under half of the shortfall where checked; the remainder is of unknown origin. This sample gives some 340,000 clones in total; 75% to 90% of them show up just once. 5% to 6% of the sample comes from the top ten. Sequencing input: PBMCs or T cells enriched from blood (not recorded which). Receptor source: a woman aged 45 to 65 who had recovered from COVID-19.

V usage is TRBV19 and J usage is TRBJ1-1, with 9 bases identical to TRBD1. With 5 bases clipped from V and 4 bases from J, the junction kept 14 bases outside the gene matches. The CDR3 has 17 residues. Germline CDR1 reads LNHDA; CDR2 reads SQIVND (reference sequence). The CDR3 protein is CASSDPGQGKWGTEAFF. In nucleotides, the CDR3 is TGTGCCAGTAGTGACCCGGGACAGGGAAAATGGGGCACTGAAGCTTTCTTT.

This chain joins TRBV4-1 and TRBJ2-5, with 15 bases aligning to TRBD2. This CDR3 region has 19 residues. J lost 0 bases, V lost 4 bases, and 9 bases had no gene match. CDR1 and CDR2 from the germline V gene are MGHRA and YSYEKL. The CDR3 spells CASSPRTGTSGGNQETQYF. CDR3 nucleotide sequence: TGCGCCAGCAGCCCCCGAACCGGGACTAGCGGGGGGAACCAAGAGACCCAGTACTTC.

The chain recombines TRBV6-5 with TRBJ1-1; possibly TRBD1 for D (5 bases). The V end lost 6 bases, the J end lost 1 base, and 9 bases lay between the germline ends. The CDR3 sequence is 13 residues long. The germline gives CDR1 MNHEY, CDR2 SVGAGI. The CDR3 DNA sequence: TGTGCCAGCAGCTCCGGACAGAACACTGAAGCTTTCTTT. It translates to CASSSGQNTEAFF.

This chain joins TRBV30 and TRBJ1-1; D ambiguous. This CDR3 contains 12 residues. Germline loops: CDR1 GTSNPN, CDR2 SVGIG (reference sequence). The V end was cut by 5 bases, the J end by 4 bases, with 11 bases between. The DNA of the CDR3 is TGTGCCTGGGACCCTGGAGGCACTGAAGCTTTCTTT. Protein: CAWDPGGTEAFF.

J is TRBJ1-4 and V is TRBV5-1; 9 bases line up with TRBD1. V was clipped by 4 bases and J by 0 bases; unmatched bases: 4. The CDR3 runs to 16 residues. Germline V gene sequence: CDR1 SGHRS, CDR2 YFSETQ. The CDR3 loop is CASSPGQGTTNEKLFF. CDR3 DNA: TGCGCCAGCAGCCCGGGACAGGGCACAACTAATGAAAAACTGTTTTTT.

The CDR3 spells CASSFSGNGANYGYTF. CDR3 in DNA: TGTGCCAGCAGCTTTTCAGGGAACGGAGCTAACTATGGCTACACCTTC. The rearrangement joins TRBV7-2 to TRBJ1-2, with a weak D call TRBD1 (5 bases). V lost 3 bases and J 0 bases, leaving 14 bases between the germline ends. Germline CDR1 SGHTA, CDR2 FQGNSA. The CDR3 is 16 amino acids. The entire variable domain, with the rest obtained from reference TRBV7-2 and TRBJ1-2, is as follows: GAGVSQSPSNKVTEKGKDVELRCDPISGHTALYWYRQSLGQGLEFLIYFQGNSAPDKSGLPSDRFSAERTGGSVSTLTIQRTQQEDSAVYLCASSFSGNGANYGYTFGSGTRLTVV.

The V gene is TRBV29-1, the J gene TRBJ1-4; 7 bases are a match to TRBD1. The germline gives CDR1 SQVTM, CDR2 ANQGSEA. The length of the CDR3 is 13 residues. The V and J ends lost 5 bases and 3 bases, in that order; junction bases with no gene match: 3. The CDR3 sequence is CSVRQGPNEKLFF. In nucleotides, the CDR3 is TGCAGCGTTCGACAGGGCCCTAATGAAAAACTGTTTTTT.

V is TRBV30 and J is TRBJ1-1; D remains ambiguous. The V gene lost 2 bases and the J gene lost 8 bases, with 9 bases spanning the gap. CDR3 length: 11 amino acids. Germline V gene sequence: CDR1 GTSNPN, CDR2 SVGIG (reference sequence). CDR3 amino acids: CAWSPVIEAFF. In nucleotides, the CDR3 is TGTGCCTGGAGTCCGGTGATAGAAGCTTTCTTT.